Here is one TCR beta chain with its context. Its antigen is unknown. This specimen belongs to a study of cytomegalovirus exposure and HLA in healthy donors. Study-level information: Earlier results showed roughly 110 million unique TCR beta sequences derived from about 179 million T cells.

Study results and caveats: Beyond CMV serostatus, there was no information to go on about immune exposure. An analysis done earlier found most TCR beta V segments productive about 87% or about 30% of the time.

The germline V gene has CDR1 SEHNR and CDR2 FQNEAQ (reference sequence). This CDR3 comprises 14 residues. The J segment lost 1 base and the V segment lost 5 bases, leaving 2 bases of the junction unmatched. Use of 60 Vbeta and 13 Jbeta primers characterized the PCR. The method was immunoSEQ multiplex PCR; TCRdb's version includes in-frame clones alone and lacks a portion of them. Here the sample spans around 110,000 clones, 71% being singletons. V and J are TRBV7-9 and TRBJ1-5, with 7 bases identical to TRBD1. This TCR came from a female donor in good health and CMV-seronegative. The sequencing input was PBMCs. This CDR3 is CASSKQGSNQPQHF. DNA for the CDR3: TGTGCCAGCAGCAAACAGGGGAGCAATCAGCCCCAGCATTTT.